Below, 25 T cell receptor beta chains from the same sample are listed, as sequenced in a study of high-grade serous ovarian cancer treatment subgroups. Tumor samples were obtained before definitive surgery or chemotherapy. TCRdb keeps only in-frame clones here, not all; method: immunoSEQ multiplex PCR. The profile shows approximately 40,000 clones, over 60% of them singletons. Sequencing used tumor tissue. These TCRs come from a human donor with high-grade serous ovarian cancer.

The chain combines TRBV28 with TRBJ1-4, with 7 bases aligning to TRBD1. The length of the CDR3 is 14 residues. Germline CDR1 reads MDHEN; CDR2 reads SYDVKM. V was clipped by 6 bases and J by 8 bases; unmatched bases: 9. In DNA, the CDR3 is TGTGCCAGCAGCCGCGGACAGGTCCGCGAAAAACTGTTTTTT. Translation: CASSRGQVREKLFF.

CDR3: CASSPRAGTQVYSGANVLTF. CDR3 sequence (DNA): TGTGCCAGCTCACCGCGAGCCGGGACACAAGTCTACTCTGGGGCCAACGTCCTGACTTTC. The gene calls are TRBV18 and TRBJ2-6, with TRBD1 as a possible D gene (6 bases). With 3 bases removed from V and 0 bases from J, the gap between germline ends came to 21 bases. This CDR3 has 20 residues. In germline, CDR1 is KGHSH, CDR2 LQKENI.

The genes are TRBV27 and TRBJ2-1; the match to TRBD1 covers 8 bases. J lost 9 bases, V lost 5 bases, and 9 bases had no gene match. This CDR3 region has 14 residues. Germline loops: CDR1 MNHEY, CDR2 SMNVEV (reference sequence). The CDR3 DNA follows: TGTGCCAGCAGTCGACAGGGGTTCATGGGTGAGCAGTTCTTC. Its protein is CASSRQGFMGEQFF.

The gene calls are TRBV27 and TRBJ2-7; D is possibly TRBD2 (6 bases). This CDR3 is built from 14 residues. V was trimmed by 1 base and J by 6 bases, leaving 13 bases between them. Germline loops: CDR1 MNHEY, CDR2 SMNVEV (reference sequence). CDR3: CASSLWAAGGEQYF. The CDR3 region has the DNA TGTGCCAGCAGTTTATGGGCGGCCGGGGGCGAGCAGTACTTC.

This clone has only a few counts. CDR3 DNA: TGCGCCAGCAGTGCCGACAGGGGGCGCGGAAACACTGAAGCTTTCTTT. Encoded protein: CASSADRGRGNTEAFF. The chain employs TRBV10-2 and TRBJ1-1; 10 bases agree with TRBD1. Trimming at V came to 4 bases and at J to 2 bases, leaving 7 bases not matched to a gene. The CDR3 contains 16 residues. The germline CDR1 and CDR2 sequences are WSHSY and SAAADI.

V gene TRBV13 combines with J gene TRBJ2-3; D may correspond to TRBD1 or TRBD2 (5 bases each). Trimming took off 3 bases at V and 0 bases at J, with 16 bases between the two ends. The CDR3 covers 17 residues. Per the germline V gene, CDR1 is PRHDT and CDR2 is FYEKMQ (reference sequence). This CDR3 reads CASSLFGGGSSTDTQYF. The DNA of the CDR3 is TGTGCCAGCAGCTTGTTTGGGGGTGGGTCAAGCACAGATACGCAGTATTTT.

In this sample, this clone turned up once. The chain links TRBV15 to TRBJ2-7, with D perhaps given as TRBD1 or TRBD2 (5 bases each). The CDR3 consists of 15 residues. The V end was cut by 1 base, the J end by 0 bases, with 10 bases between. Germline CDR1 and CDR2: LNHNV and YYDKDF (reference sequence). The CDR3 bases are TGTGCCACCAGCAGAGTCGGGGACGGCTCCTACGAGCAGTACTTC. The encoded protein is CATSRVGDGSYEQYF.

This clone was observed a handful of times. The chain couples TRBV6-5 to TRBJ1-2, with unresolved D. CDR3 length: 14 residues. The V end was cut by 5 bases, the J end by 2 bases, with 12 bases between. Germline loops: CDR1 MNHEY, CDR2 SVGAGI. The CDR3 protein is CASSREMTNYGYTF. Here the CDR3 DNA reads TGTGCCAGCAGTCGAGAAATGACCAACTATGGCTACACCTTC.

The chain has TRBV4-3 and TRBJ1-4, with D uncertain. Trimming removed 1 base from V and 8 bases from J, with 11 bases in between. Germline V gives CDR1 LGHNA, CDR2 YSLEER. The CDR3 extends over 14 amino acids. The CDR3 is CASSQGLQPEKLFF. The CDR3 coding sequence is TGCGCCAGCAGCCAAGGATTGCAGCCCGAAAAACTGTTTTTT.

The chain combines TRBV27 with TRBJ2-3, with a possible D match to TRBD2 (5 bases). V lost 0 bases and J lost 4, with 23 bases in between. This CDR3 spans 19 amino acids. The V gene's germline CDR1 is MNHEY and CDR2 SMNVEV (reference sequence). Here the CDR3 DNA reads TGTGCCAGCAGTTTATCGCGAAGACCCGGAGGACGGGCGGCAGATACGCAGTATTTT. Translated, it gives CASSLSRRPGGRAADTQYF.

The rearrangement uses TRBV4-2 and TRBJ2-7; D unclear. The CDR3 runs to 15 residues. Trimming pared 1 base from V and 3 bases from J, leaving 13 bases between. Per the germline V gene, CDR1 is LGHNA and CDR2 is YNFKEQ. The CDR3 sequence: CASSQASLPNYEQYF. The CDR3 bases are TGTGCCAGCAGCCAAGCATCTTTGCCTAACTACGAGCAGTACTTC.

This rearrangement joins TRBV29-1 to TRBJ2-1, with 9 bases that match TRBD2. Germline CDR1 and CDR2: SQVTM and ANQGSEA. The CDR3 runs 14 residues. Trimming removed 2 bases from V and 4 bases from J; junction bases left unmatched: 3. The CDR3 DNA reads as TGCAGCGTTGAATCGCTAGCGGGATACAATGAGCAGTTCTTC. This codes for CSVESLAGYNEQFF.

The gene calls are TRBV2 and TRBJ2-1; 8 bases map to TRBD1. The germline CDR1 and CDR2 sequences are SNHLY and FYNNEI. V trimming: 6 bases; J trimming: 14 bases; junction bases outside the gene matches: 9. The CDR3 consists of 12 residues. The CDR3 DNA follows: TGTGCCAGCAGGATCGGACAGGGAGGAAAGTTCTTC. The encoded protein is CASRIGQGGKFF.

This clone occurred once. This chain links TRBV28 with TRBJ1-4, with a possible D match to TRBD1 (6 bases). The CDR3 spans 17 residues. Trimming took 2 bases from V and 8 from J, leaving 21 bases between them. Germline V gene data show CDR1 as MDHEN and CDR2 as SYDVKM. CDR3 amino acids: CASSLNECLGAGEKLFF. CDR3 in DNA: TGTGCCAGCAGTTTAAATGAGTGTTTGGGGGCAGGCGAAAAACTGTTTTTT.

V and J are TRBV11-2 and TRBJ2-1; D is unresolved. This CDR3 spans 12 amino acids. With 4 bases removed from V and 7 bases from J, the gap between germline ends came to 8 bases. CDR1 and CDR2 (germline): SGHAT, FQNNGV. The CDR3 here is CASSSEGNEQFF. The CDR3 DNA is TGTGCCAGCAGCTCCGAAGGGAATGAGCAGTTCTTC.

The chain joins TRBV19 to TRBJ2-4, with D perhaps given as TRBD1 or TRBD2 (6 bases each). CDR3 length equals 12 residues. From germline, CDR1 is LNHDA and CDR2 SQIVND (reference sequence). V was pared by 11 bases and J by 9 bases, with 17 bases between. In nucleotides, the CDR3 is TGTGCCCGAAAGGAGGGCAGGGGCATTCAGTACTTC. Protein sequence: CARKEGRGIQYF.

The CDR3 protein is CASSGEGRGGYTF. DNA for the CDR3: TGTGCCAGCAGTGGAGAAGGGAGAGGCGGCTACACCTTC. This rearrangement joins TRBV2 to TRBJ1-2; D is unresolved. Germline V gives CDR1 SNHLY, CDR2 FYNNEI. The V and J ends lost 4 bases and 8 bases respectively, with 14 bases between them. There are 13 residues in the CDR3.

This clone was observed a handful of times. This sequence joins TRBV29-1 and TRBJ1-1; D is uncertain. Germline assignment: CDR1 SQVTM and CDR2 ANQGSEA. The CDR3 contains 13 residues. The V gene lost 8 bases and the J gene lost 0 bases, with 13 bases spanning the gap. Written as DNA, the CDR3 is TGCAGCTCCACTGGCAGGATGAACACTGAAGCTTTCTTT. This gives the protein CSSTGRMNTEAFF.

The J gene is TRBJ2-2, the V gene TRBV5-8, with TRBD2 as a possible D gene (6 bases). The CDR3 is 15 residues long. Germline CDR1 and CDR2: SGHTS and YDEGEE. The ends were cut back, 5 bases at V and 3 bases at J, with 14 bases in the middle. This CDR3 reads CASRFGRIYTGELFF. The CDR3 region has the DNA TGTGCCAGCAGATTCGGGAGAATCTACACCGGGGAGCTGTTTTTT.

This chain links TRBV19 with TRBJ1-5; D remains ambiguous. Trimming took 2 bases from V and 5 from J, leaving 7 bases between them. Germline V gives CDR1 LNHDA, CDR2 SQIVND (reference sequence). This CDR3 has 13 amino acids. The CDR3 nucleotides are TGTGCCAGTAGTATACCGATGTATCAGCCCCAGCATTTT. As protein: CASSIPMYQPQHF. The full variable domain, its missing parts supplied by reference TRBV19 and TRBJ1-5, is DGGITQSPKYLFRKEGQNVTLSCEQNLNHDAMYWYRQDPGQGLRLIYYSQIVNDFQKGDIAEGYSVSREKKESFPLTVTSAQKNPTAFYLCASSIPMYQPQHFGDGTRLSIL.

The V and J genes are TRBV7-7 and TRBJ2-7; no definite D call. The CDR3 extends over 15 amino acids. The V gene's germline CDR1 is SSHAT and CDR2 FNYEAQ (reference sequence). V lost 5 bases to trimming and J lost 0 bases, with 14 bases between them. The CDR3 here is CASSPRDQTSYEQYF. The CDR3 DNA is TGTGCCAGCAGCCCGAGAGACCAGACCTCCTACGAGCAGTACTTC.

The chain joins TRBV19 to TRBJ2-2, with 7 positions matching TRBD1. This CDR3 region has 15 residues. The junction had 3 bases not matched to a gene; V was cut back by 4 bases and J by 1 base. Germline values: CDR1 LNHDA, CDR2 SQIVND (reference sequence). The CDR3 DNA sequence: TGTGCCAGTAGTAAAGGGGGCTTGAACACCGGGGAGCTGTTTTTT. It yields the protein CASSKGGLNTGELFF.

This clone was found a few times. The chain employs TRBV30 and TRBJ1-2, with D possibly being TRBD1 (5 bases). Germline CDR1 GTSNPN, CDR2 SVGIG (reference sequence). Between the trimmed V and J ends, which lost 2 bases and 0 bases, there was a span of 19 bases. The CDR3 covers 17 residues. The CDR3 loop reads CAWSSYLGGTTNYGYTF. CDR3 nucleotide sequence: TGTGCCTGGAGTTCATACCTCGGGGGAACTACTAACTATGGCTACACCTTC.

V gene TRBV19 combines with J gene TRBJ1-2; D is undetermined. V was cut by 1 base and J by 0 bases, with 9 bases left in between. The CDR3 spans 15 residues. The germline V gene encodes CDR1 LNHDA and CDR2 SQIVND (reference sequence). The CDR3 here is CASSIGGTSNYGYTF. CDR3 DNA: TGTGCCAGTAGTATAGGTGGCACGTCTAACTATGGCTACACCTTC.

This sequence joins TRBV19 and TRBJ2-1; the D gene could be TRBD1 or TRBD2 (5 bases each). CDR1 and CDR2 (germline): LNHDA, SQIVND (reference sequence). V was clipped by 7 bases and J by 5 bases, with 15 bases between them. CDR3 length: 14 amino acids. The CDR3 region is CASMWQGDDNEQFF. CDR3 bases: TGTGCCAGTATGTGGCAGGGAGACGACAATGAGCAGTTCTTC.